This entry features one T cell receptor (beta chain) sequence. The sample is drawn from a study of long-term antiretroviral therapy in people with HIV. Germline lookup yields CDR1 SQVTM and CDR2 ANQGSEA. The length of the CDR3 is 13 residues. Trimming at V came to 8 bases and at J to 0 bases, leaving 4 bases not matched to a gene. Running of the v3.0 immunoSEQ assay took place at survey level. Using immunoSEQ multiplex PCR, the repertoire was profiled, and TCRdb retains in-frame clones only, with some absent. The sample yields about 24,000 clones, around 80% seen once. This chain joins TRBV29-1 and TRBJ2-3, with 8 bases identical to TRBD1. This receptor was taken from a man aged 50 or older with HIV. Sequencing was performed on unsorted PBMCs, taken 3 years after starting antiretroviral therapy. The CDR3, as DNA: TGCAGCTCCCGGACAGGGAGCACAGATACGCAGTATTTT. It encodes CSSRTGSTDTQYF.